This TCR beta chain was identified in a study of cytomegalovirus exposure and HLA in healthy donors. Study-wide findings and caveats: There were about 160 TCR beta chains listed as cytomegalovirus-associated. In vitro experiments confirmed that three CMV-associated chains were specific for CMV antigens.

In regard to this clone: Its antigen is unknown.

V shed 4 bases and J shed 0 bases, with 22 bases lying between them. CDR3 length: 18 residues. The germline V gene has CDR1 SGHDT and CDR2 YYEEEE. Use of 60 Vbeta and 13 Jbeta primers characterized the PCR. In the original workflow: As a later analysis found, there were about 80 million unique TCR beta chains, of which around 9.9 million were shared. Sequenced by immunoSEQ multiplex PCR; TCRdb stores in-frame clones only, minus some. V and J calls and clone size are given by that table; D and trimming were obtained from the DNA. The sample lists over 150,000 clones, 65% to 70% occurring once. The sequence derives from a woman aged 18-29 years in good health and CMV-seropositive. V and J are TRBV5-6 and TRBJ1-1; D is ambiguous. What was sequenced was PBMCs. The CDR3 DNA reads TGTGCCAGCAGCCCTCGTGGCAGGATCCTATCTATGAACACTGAAGCTTTCTTT. Translation gives CASSPRGRILSMNTEAFF.